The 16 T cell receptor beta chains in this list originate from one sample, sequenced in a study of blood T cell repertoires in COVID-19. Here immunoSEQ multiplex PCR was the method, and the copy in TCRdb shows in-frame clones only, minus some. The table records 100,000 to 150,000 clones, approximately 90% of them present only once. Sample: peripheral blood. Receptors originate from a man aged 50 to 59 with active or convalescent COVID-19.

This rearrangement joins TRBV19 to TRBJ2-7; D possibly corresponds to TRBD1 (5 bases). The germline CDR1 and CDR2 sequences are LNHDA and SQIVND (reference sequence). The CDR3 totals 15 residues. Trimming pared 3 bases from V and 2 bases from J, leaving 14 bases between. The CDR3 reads CASSIEKTGTYEQYF. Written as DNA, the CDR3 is TGTGCCAGTAGTATCGAAAAAACAGGAACCTACGAGCAGTACTTC. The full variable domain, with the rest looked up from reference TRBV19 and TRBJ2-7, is DGGITQSPKYLFRKEGQNVTLSCEQNLNHDAMYWYRQDPGQGLRLIYYSQIVNDFQKGDIAEGYSVSREKKESFPLTVTSAQKNPTAFYLCASSIEKTGTYEQYFGPGTRLTVT.

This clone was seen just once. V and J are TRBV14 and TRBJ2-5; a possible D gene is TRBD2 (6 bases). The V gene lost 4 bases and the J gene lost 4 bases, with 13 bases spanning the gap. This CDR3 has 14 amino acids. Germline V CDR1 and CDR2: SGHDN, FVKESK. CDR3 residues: CASSRAGGGETQYF. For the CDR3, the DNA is TGTGCCAGCAGCCGAGCTGGGGGAGGAGAGACCCAGTACTTC.

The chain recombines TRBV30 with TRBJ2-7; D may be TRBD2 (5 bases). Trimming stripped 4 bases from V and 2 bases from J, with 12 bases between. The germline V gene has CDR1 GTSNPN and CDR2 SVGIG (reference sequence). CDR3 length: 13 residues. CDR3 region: CAWTPSGPYEQYF. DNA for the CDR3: TGTGCCTGGACTCCAAGCGGACCCTACGAGCAGTACTTC.

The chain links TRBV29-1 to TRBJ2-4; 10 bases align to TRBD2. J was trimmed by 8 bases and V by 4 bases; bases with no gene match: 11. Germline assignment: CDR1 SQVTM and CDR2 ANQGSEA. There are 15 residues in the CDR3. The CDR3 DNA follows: TGCAGCGTTGTTAAAGACAGCGGGGGGGTGTACATTCAGTACTTC. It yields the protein CSVVKDSGGVYIQYF. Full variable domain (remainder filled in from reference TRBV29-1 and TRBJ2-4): SAVISQKPSRDICQRGTSLTIQCQVDSQVTMMFWYRQQPGQSLTLIATANQGSEATYESGFVIDKFPISRPNLTFSTLTVSNMSPEDSSIYLCSVVKDSGGVYIQYFGAGTRLSVL.

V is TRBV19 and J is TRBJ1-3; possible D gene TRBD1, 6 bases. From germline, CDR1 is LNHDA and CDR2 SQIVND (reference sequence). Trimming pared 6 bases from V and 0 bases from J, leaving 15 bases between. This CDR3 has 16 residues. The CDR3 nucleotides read TGTGCCAGTAGGCTCAGGGGACGGCTCTCTGGAAACACCATATATTTT. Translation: CASRLRGRLSGNTIYF. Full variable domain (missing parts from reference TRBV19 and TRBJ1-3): DGGITQSPKYLFRKEGQNVTLSCEQNLNHDAMYWYRQDPGQGLRLIYYSQIVNDFQKGDIAEGYSVSREKKESFPLTVTSAQKNPTAFYLCASRLRGRLSGNTIYFGEGSWLTVV.

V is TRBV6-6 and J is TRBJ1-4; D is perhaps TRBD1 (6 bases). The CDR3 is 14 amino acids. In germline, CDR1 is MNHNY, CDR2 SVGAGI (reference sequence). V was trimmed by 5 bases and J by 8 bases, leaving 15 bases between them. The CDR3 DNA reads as TGTGCCAGCAGTAGCGGTACAGGACAGGAAAAACTGTTTTTT. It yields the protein CASSSGTGQEKLFF.

For the CDR3, the DNA is TGCAGCGTTGAAGGTGGGAGGGATTGGCCTAATGAAAAACTGTTTTTT. Its translation is CSVEGGRDWPNEKLFF. The chain links TRBV29-1 to TRBJ1-4; no firm D call. Per the germline V gene, CDR1 is SQVTM and CDR2 is ANQGSEA. The CDR3 consists of 16 residues. V was trimmed by 1 base and J by 3 bases, leaving 15 bases between them. The variable domain in full, completed from reference TRBV29-1 and TRBJ1-4, reads SAVISQKPSRDICQRGTSLTIQCQVDSQVTMMFWYRQQPGQSLTLIATANQGSEATYESGFVIDKFPISRPNLTFSTLTVSNMSPEDSSIYLCSVEGGRDWPNEKLFFGSGTQLSVL.

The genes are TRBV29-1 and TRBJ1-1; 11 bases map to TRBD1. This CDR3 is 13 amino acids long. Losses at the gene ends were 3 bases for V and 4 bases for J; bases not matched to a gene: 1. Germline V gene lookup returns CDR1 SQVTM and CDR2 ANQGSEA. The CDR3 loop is CSVEGTGGTEAFF. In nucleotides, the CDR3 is TGCAGCGTTGAGGGGACAGGGGGCACTGAAGCTTTCTTT.

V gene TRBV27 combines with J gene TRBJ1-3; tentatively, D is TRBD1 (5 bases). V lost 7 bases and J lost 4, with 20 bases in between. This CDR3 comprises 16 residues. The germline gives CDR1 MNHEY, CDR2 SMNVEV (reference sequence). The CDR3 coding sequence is TGTGCCAGCATCGTTGTGTTCCGGGGGTTCGGAAACACCATATATTTT. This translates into CASIVVFRGFGNTIYF.

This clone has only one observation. The CDR3 DNA sequence: TGTGCTAGTGGTTTGGCGCAGGGGACGGCCTACGAGCAGTACTTC. It yields the protein CASGLAQGTAYEQYF. The rearrangement joins TRBV12-5 to TRBJ2-7; the D gene is possibly TRBD1 (6 bases). Between the trimmed V and J ends, which lost 1 base and 2 bases, there was a span of 12 bases. The CDR3 is 15 amino acids. Germline CDR1 LGHNT, CDR2 FRNRAP. Full variable domain (remainder filled in from reference TRBV12-5 and TRBJ2-7): DARVTQTPRHKVTEMGQEVTMRCQPILGHNTVFWYRQTMMQGLELLAYFRNRAPLDDSGMPKDRFSAEMPDATLATLKIQPSEPRDSAVYFCASGLAQGTAYEQYFGPGTRLTVT.

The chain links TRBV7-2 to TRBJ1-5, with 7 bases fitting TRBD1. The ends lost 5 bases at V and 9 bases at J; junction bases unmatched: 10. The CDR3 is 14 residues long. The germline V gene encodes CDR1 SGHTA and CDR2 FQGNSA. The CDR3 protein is CASSPDRDLTPQHF. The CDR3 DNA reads TGTGCCAGCAGCCCCGACAGGGACTTGACGCCCCAGCATTTT.

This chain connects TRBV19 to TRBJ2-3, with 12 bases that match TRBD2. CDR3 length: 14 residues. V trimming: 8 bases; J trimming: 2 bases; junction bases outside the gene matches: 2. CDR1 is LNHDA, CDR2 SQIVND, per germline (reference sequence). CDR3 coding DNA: TGTGCCAGTTCTAGCGGGGGGGACACAGATACGCAGTATTTT. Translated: CASSSGGDTDTQYF.

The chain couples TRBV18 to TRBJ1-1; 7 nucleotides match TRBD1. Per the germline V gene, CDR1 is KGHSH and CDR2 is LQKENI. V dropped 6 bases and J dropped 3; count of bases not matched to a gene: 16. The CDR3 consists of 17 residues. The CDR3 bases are TGTGCCAGCTCGCGACAGGGAATGTCTTATCAGGACACTGAAGCTTTCTTT. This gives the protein CASSRQGMSYQDTEAFF.

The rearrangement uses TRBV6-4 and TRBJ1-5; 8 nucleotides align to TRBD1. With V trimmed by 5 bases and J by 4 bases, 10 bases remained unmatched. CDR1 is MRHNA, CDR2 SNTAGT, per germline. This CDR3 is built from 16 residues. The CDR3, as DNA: TGTGCCAGCAGTTTAGAGGACAGGGTAGGGAATCAGCCCCAGCATTTT. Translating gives CASSLEDRVGNQPQHF.

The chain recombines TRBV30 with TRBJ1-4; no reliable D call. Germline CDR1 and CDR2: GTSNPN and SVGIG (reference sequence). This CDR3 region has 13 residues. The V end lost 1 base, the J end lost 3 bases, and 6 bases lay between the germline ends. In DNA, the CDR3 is TGTGCCTGGAGTGCGAACTCTAATGAAAAACTGTTTTTT. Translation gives CAWSANSNEKLFF.

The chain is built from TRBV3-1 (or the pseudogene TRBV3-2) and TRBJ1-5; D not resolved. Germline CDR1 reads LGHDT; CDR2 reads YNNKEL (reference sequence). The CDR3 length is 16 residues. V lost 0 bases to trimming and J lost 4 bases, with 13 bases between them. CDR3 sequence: CASSQDRGRPNQPQHF. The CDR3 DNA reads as TGTGCCAGCAGCCAAGATAGAGGGCGGCCAAATCAGCCCCAGCATTTT.